This TCR beta chain came from a study of post-analysis software for immune sequencing data. cDNA libraries for TCR beta contained unique molecular identifiers. T cells numbering roughly 0.9 to 10 million yielded cDNA molecules that totaled about 500,000. One entry per CDR3 protein, called by TCRdb with MiXCR from the PCR reads. This sample has about 540,000 distinct CDR3 sequences, with around 31% found just once. The CDR3 runs to 12 residues. V was pared by 5 bases and J by 2 bases, with 9 bases between. Per the germline V gene, CDR1 is SQVTM and CDR2 is ANQGSEA. The study, taken as a whole, reports: In patients, TRBV5-6, TRBV5-1 and TRBV20-1 belonged to five TRBV segments found more frequently than in controls. Versus controls, multiple sclerosis patients showed significantly lower diversity (normalized Chao1).

Of note for this clonotype: What it recognizes is unknown.

This clonotype was obtained from a girl aged 2-17 years with multiple sclerosis. The chain carries TRBV29-1 and TRBJ1-1; D gene unclear. Specimen: blood. This chain's CDR3 is CSVPGRNTEAFF. The CDR3 DNA follows: TGCAGCGTTCCGGGCCGAAACACTGAAGCTTTCTTT. Looking up the rest from reference TRBV29-1 and TRBJ1-1 gives the full variable domain: SAVISQKPSRDICQRGTSLTIQCQVDSQVTMMFWYRQQPGQSLTLIATANQGSEATYESGFVIDKFPISRPNLTFSTLTVSNMSPEDSSIYLCSVPGRNTEAFFGQGTRLTVV.